This TCR beta chain originates from a study of T cell changes during pregnancy in multiple sclerosis. The protocol was immunoSEQ multiplex PCR, while the TCRdb copy is restricted to in-frame clones and leaves out a portion. Counted here are approximately 88,000 clones, approximately 94% occurring once; the ten biggest clones make up about 0.78%. The CDR3 extends over 14 amino acids. V lost 5 bases, J lost 6 bases, and 7 bases stayed unmatched. Germline assignment: CDR1 SEHNR and CDR2 FQNEAQ (reference sequence). This TCR was recovered from a female donor with multiple sclerosis, enrolled in a pregnancy study. V usage is TRBV7-9 and J usage is TRBJ1-1; 9 nucleotides line up with TRBD1. Specimen: peripheral blood, collected in the third trimester of pregnancy. Here the CDR3 reads CASSAQDRGPEAFF. CDR3 in DNA: TGTGCCAGCAGCGCCCAGGACAGGGGCCCTGAAGCTTTCTTT.